One and the same sample provided the 20 T cell receptor beta chains below, sequenced in a study of CD8 T cells in ankylosing spondylitis. TCRdb processed the 5' RACE reads anew with MiXCR; each CDR3 protein has one entry. The sample consists of 220,000 or so distinct CDR3 sequences, roughly 10% of them appearing once. The sequenced sample consisted of blood, either unsorted or a sorted T cell fraction (not recorded which). Source of these receptors: a male donor with ankylosing spondylitis or in good health (not recorded which).

This clonotype was recorded at least ten times. The V gene is TRBV10-3, the J gene TRBJ1-1; D unclear. Germline CDR1 ENHRY, CDR2 SYGVKD. V gave up 3 bases and J gave up 5 bases, with 10 bases separating them. The CDR3 has 13 amino acids. Here the CDR3 reads CAISDPVGTEAFF. CDR3 DNA: TGTGCCATCAGTGACCCAGTGGGAACTGAAGCTTTCTTT.

Only a few counts were recorded for this clonotype. V usage is TRBV13 and J usage is TRBJ1-6; TRBD1 might be the D (6 bases). CDR3 length: 14 amino acids. Trimming pared 5 bases from V and 10 bases from J, leaving 15 bases between. Germline V gene sequence: CDR1 PRHDT, CDR2 FYEKMQ (reference sequence). The CDR3 DNA reads TGTGCCAGCAGCGCCACGGACAGTTACTCACCCCTCCACTTT. This sequence encodes CASSATDSYSPLHF. Using reference TRBV13 and TRBJ1-6 for the parts outside the CDR3, the full variable domain is AAGVIQSPRHLIKEKRETATLKCYPIPRHDTVYWYQQGPGQDPQFLISFYEKMQSDKGSIPDRFSAQQFSDYHSELNMSSLELGDSALYFCASSATDSYSPLHFGNGTRLTVT.

This chain connects TRBV5-1 to TRBJ2-1; D not certain. V lost 3 bases, J lost 2 bases, and 15 bases lay in between. The CDR3 contains 16 residues. Germline values: CDR1 SGHRS, CDR2 YFSETQ. CDR3 sequence reads: CASSSIGSTTYNEQFF. The DNA for the CDR3 is TGCGCCAGCAGCTCGATCGGAAGCACAACCTACAATGAGCAGTTCTTC.

This clonotype was seen repeatedly, ten times or more. The chain joins TRBV20-1 to TRBJ1-6; TRBD1 might be the D (5 bases). The germline V gene encodes CDR1 DFQATT and CDR2 SNEGSKA (reference sequence). There are 15 residues in the CDR3. V was trimmed by 3 bases and J by 4 bases, leaving 13 bases between them. CDR3 residues: CSARVTGTYNSPLHF. The CDR3 bases are TGCAGTGCTAGGGTGACCGGGACTTATAATTCACCCCTCCACTTT.

Ten or more counts support this clonotype. V is TRBV29-1 and J is TRBJ1-4, with D possibly being TRBD1 (6 bases). Looked up from germline, CDR1 is SQVTM and CDR2 is ANQGSEA. Trimming shortened V by 4 bases and J by 7 bases, and 16 bases separated the two germline ends. The CDR3 is made up of 14 amino acids. CDR3 bases: TGCAGCGTTGTTCGTCAAGGGGGGAGTGAAAAACTGTTTTTT. Translating it yields CSVVRQGGSEKLFF.

This clonotype has ten or more counts. The chain is built from TRBV7-2 and TRBJ2-7; 8 nucleotides match TRBD2. In germline, CDR1 is SGHTA, CDR2 FQGNSA. The trim removed 2 bases at V and 5 bases at J, leaving 8 bases unmatched. The CDR3 runs 15 residues. CDR3 DNA: TGTGCCAGCAGCTTAAACAGCGGGGGTGGCGACGAGCAGTACTTC. Protein sequence: CASSLNSGGGDEQYF.

In its sample, this clonotype was seen a few times. The chain uses TRBV5-6 and TRBJ2-7; 10 nucleotides line up with TRBD1. J was trimmed by 3 bases and V by 2 bases; bases with no gene match: 17. Per the germline V gene, CDR1 is SGHDT and CDR2 is YYEEEE. The CDR3 covers 19 residues. CDR3 in amino acids: CASSFTHTVVGQGHYEQYF. In DNA, the CDR3 is TGTGCCAGCAGCTTTACACACACGGTGGTGGGACAGGGGCACTACGAGCAGTACTTC.

This chain joins TRBV12-3 or TRBV12-4 and TRBJ2-3; 11 bases are a match to TRBD2. The V and J ends lost 3 bases and 6 bases, in that order; junction bases with no gene match: 5. This CDR3 is 15 amino acids long. The CDR3 DNA is TGTGCCAGCAGTTTCTCTAGCGGGGGGAAGGATACGCAGTATTTT. Amino acids: CASSFSSGGKDTQYF.

This clonotype was picked up many times. The chain employs TRBV10-3 and TRBJ1-2; D is possibly TRBD1 (5 bases). Trimming pared 10 bases from V and 5 bases from J, leaving 26 bases between. The CDR3 is 16 residues long. Germline loops: CDR1 ENHRY, CDR2 SYGVKD. Here the CDR3 reads CATQARAGLVSYGYTF. CDR3 bases: TGTGCCACCCAGGCCCGGGCAGGGCTCGTCTCGTATGGCTACACCTTC.

In this sample, this clonotype turned up many times. The chain couples TRBV5-1 to TRBJ1-2; 8 positions match TRBD1. Germline V CDR1 and CDR2: SGHRS, YFSETQ. With V trimmed by 7 bases and J by 6 bases, 20 bases remained unmatched. The CDR3 length is 17 residues. The CDR3 region has the DNA TGCGCCAGCGCGTCAGGGGGCCTCGGCCTTAAAACGGATGGCTACACCTTC. This codes for CASASGGLGLKTDGYTF.

This clonotype was found many times. This chain uses TRBV29-1 with TRBJ1-5; 7 nucleotides agree with TRBD1. After removal of 7 bases from V and 1 base from J, the junction contained 4 bases not matched to a gene. Germline V gives CDR1 SQVTM, CDR2 ANQGSEA. The CDR3 is 13 residues long. Here the CDR3 DNA reads TGCAGCGCCATGACAGGGAGCAATCAGCCCCAGCATTTT. This sequence encodes CSAMTGSNQPQHF. Looking up the rest from reference TRBV29-1 and TRBJ1-5 gives the full variable domain: SAVISQKPSRDICQRGTSLTIQCQVDSQVTMMFWYRQQPGQSLTLIATANQGSEATYESGFVIDKFPISRPNLTFSTLTVSNMSPEDSSIYLCSAMTGSNQPQHFGDGTRLSIL.

This clonotype was counted ten times or more. J is TRBJ1-6 and V is TRBV5-1; TRBD1 is a possible D gene (5 bases). Germline CDR1 SGHRS, CDR2 YFSETQ. The CDR3 spans 16 residues. Trimming cost V 0 bases and J 7 bases, with 14 bases left between them. CDR3 protein: CASSLALGTENSPLHF. The CDR3 DNA sequence: TGCGCCAGCAGCTTGGCCCTCGGGACGGAGAATTCACCCCTCCACTTT.

This clonotype was recorded many times. The V and J genes are TRBV12-3 or TRBV12-4 and TRBJ1-6; D gene ambiguous. V was clipped by 6 bases and J by 0 bases, with 9 bases between them. The CDR3 has 15 amino acids. CDR3 loop: CASRGVSSYNSPLHF. Written as DNA, the CDR3 is TGTGCCAGCAGAGGTGTGAGCTCCTATAATTCACCCCTCCACTTT.

This clonotype was observed many times. The J gene is TRBJ2-1, the V gene TRBV20-1; 14 nucleotides agree with TRBD2. This CDR3 comprises 15 residues. The V and J ends lost 6 bases and 2 bases, in that order; junction bases with no gene match: 3. Germline lookup yields CDR1 DFQATT and CDR2 SNEGSKA (reference sequence). The CDR3 region has the DNA TGCAGTGCACGACTAGCGGGGGGGCCCTACAATGAGCAGTTCTTC. Translated: CSARLAGGPYNEQFF.

V and J are TRBV21-1 and TRBJ2-2; whether TRBD1, the table's D call, matches the DNA was not checked. TRBV21-1 is flagged as a pseudogene. The CDR3 extends over 15 amino acids. CDR3 loop: CASSKVDSRTGELFF. CDR3 nucleotide sequence: TGTGCCAGCAGCAAAGTTGACAGCCGAACCGGGGAGCTGTTTTTT.

V is TRBV2 and J is TRBJ1-1; D may be TRBD1 (5 bases). CDR1 is SNHLY and CDR2 is FYNNEI in the germline V gene. V lost 6 bases, J lost 8 bases, and 10 bases lay in between. The CDR3 loop spans 11 amino acids. CDR3 in amino acids: CASRTEPEAFF. CDR3 bases: TGTGCCAGCAGGACAGAGCCCGAAGCTTTCTTT. The full variable domain, with the rest looked up from reference TRBV2 and TRBJ1-1, is EPEVTQTPSHQVTQMGQEVILRCVPISNHLYFYWYRQILGQKVEFLVSFYNNEISEKSEIFDDQFSVERPDGSNFTLKIRSTKLEDSAMYFCASRTEPEAFFGQGTRLTVV.

About this clonotype itself: This may be a read error, as it is one base from a much larger clone. The chain combines TRBV20-1 with TRBJ2-5; the match to TRBD2 covers 7 bases. Germline V gene sequence: CDR1 DFQATT, CDR2 SNEGSKA (reference sequence). This CDR3 is built from 15 residues. CDR3 region: CSAGGGAGPQEAQYF. The CDR3 coding sequence is TGCAGTGCTGGGGGAGGGGCGGGACCCCAAGAGGCCCAGTACTTC.

This rearrangement joins TRBV7-8 to TRBJ1-2; 9 nucleotides match TRBD1. This CDR3 contains 15 residues. Germline assignment: CDR1 SGHVS and CDR2 FQNEAQ. Trimming cost V 2 bases and J 4 bases; bases outside gene matches: 5. CDR3 bases: TGTGCCAGCAGCTTAACTGGACAGGGGAGCTATGGCTACACCTTC. Residues: CASSLTGQGSYGYTF.

This clonotype has at least ten counts. This chain connects TRBV5-1 to TRBJ2-1; D not resolved. V was pared by 0 bases and J by 3 bases, with 4 bases between. This CDR3 comprises 13 residues. Germline lookup yields CDR1 SGHRS and CDR2 YFSETQ. The CDR3 bases are TGCGCCAGCAGCTTGGGCTACTACAATGAGCAGTTCTTC. Its translation is CASSLGYYNEQFF.

In this sample, this clonotype turned up many times. V and J are TRBV20-1 and TRBJ2-5; D may be TRBD2 (7 bases). V was trimmed by 5 bases and J by 2 bases, leaving 21 bases between them. Germline CDR1 and CDR2: DFQATT and SNEGSKA (reference sequence). This CDR3 has 16 amino acids. The CDR3 DNA follows: TGCAGTGCTGAATCCCAAGTGAGGGGGGGGCAAGAGACCCAGTACTTC. Its protein is CSAESQVRGGQETQYF.